One sample yielded the 13 T cell receptor beta chains listed below, sequenced in a study of blood T cell repertoires in COVID-19. Sequencing was performed with immunoSEQ multiplex PCR; in TCRdb, only in-frame clones are kept and a portion is missing. Found here are fewer than 200,000 clones, over 70% of them singletons; the top ten hold 3.5% to 4%. The specimen was PBMCs or T cells enriched from blood (not recorded which). The source is a woman in her 50s in a cohort exposed to, infected with or recovered from COVID-19 (not recorded which).

The CDR3 loop is CASSFVGAYEQYF. CDR3 bases: TGTGCCAGCAGCTTCGTGGGAGCCTACGAGCAGTACTTC. This chain links TRBV7-9 with TRBJ2-7; D possibly corresponds to TRBD2 (5 bases). The germline CDR1 and CDR2 sequences are SEHNR and FQNEAQ (reference sequence). V lost 3 bases to trimming and J lost 2 bases, with 8 bases between them. The CDR3 contains 13 residues.

The V gene is TRBV19, the J gene TRBJ1-5; unclear D gene. The V and J ends lost 7 bases and 0 bases respectively, with 13 bases between them. From germline, CDR1 is LNHDA and CDR2 SQIVND (reference sequence). CDR3 length: 15 amino acids. CDR3 in amino acids: CASTPGGLSNQPQHF. The CDR3 bases are TGTGCCAGTACCCCCGGTGGACTTAGCAATCAGCCCCAGCATTTT. Full variable domain (remainder filled in from reference TRBV19 and TRBJ1-5): DGGITQSPKYLFRKEGQNVTLSCEQNLNHDAMYWYRQDPGQGLRLIYYSQIVNDFQKGDIAEGYSVSREKKESFPLTVTSAQKNPTAFYLCASTPGGLSNQPQHFGDGTRLSIL.

The chain carries TRBV2 and TRBJ1-1, with D unclear. Trimming removed 10 bases from V and 1 base from J, with 13 bases in between. The germline CDR1 and CDR2 sequences are SNHLY and FYNNEI. The CDR3 spans 13 residues. The CDR3 DNA reads TGTGCCACAGCAATTGGGAGGAACACTGAAGCTTTCTTT. It translates to CATAIGRNTEAFF.

The rearrangement uses TRBV5-1 and TRBJ1-5; TRBD1 agrees at 8 bases. V lost 5 bases and J lost 1; bases outside the gene matches: 5. This CDR3 spans 15 amino acids. Germline V gene lookup returns CDR1 SGHRS and CDR2 YFSETQ. CDR3 nucleotide sequence: TGCGCCAGCAGTATGACAGGGGACAGCAATCAGCCCCAGCATTTT. Translation gives CASSMTGDSNQPQHF. The full variable domain, with the rest looked up from reference TRBV5-1 and TRBJ1-5, is KAGVTQTPRYLIKTRGQQVTLSCSPISGHRSVSWYQQTPGQGLQFLFEYFSETQRNKGNFPGRFSGRQFSNSRSEMNVSTLELGDSALYLCASSMTGDSNQPQHFGDGTRLSIL.

The rearrangement uses TRBV30 and TRBJ2-3; D is possibly TRBD1 (5 bases). Trimming removed 2 bases from V and 3 bases from J, with 9 bases in between. The CDR3 spans 13 residues. CDR1 and CDR2 (germline): GTSNPN, SVGIG (reference sequence). CDR3 nucleotides: TGTGCCTGGAGTCAGGGCCGGACAGATACGCAGTATTTT. Translating gives CAWSQGRTDTQYF.

V usage is TRBV5-1 and J usage is TRBJ2-3; D may be TRBD2 (5 bases). The CDR3 contains 14 residues. Germline CDR1 and CDR2: SGHRS and YFSETQ. Trimming took off 3 bases at V and 1 base at J, with 9 bases between the two ends. This CDR3 reads CASSSGLRTDTQYF. Written as DNA, the CDR3 is TGCGCCAGCAGCTCTGGACTCCGCACAGATACGCAGTATTTT.

The chain is built from TRBV5-1 and TRBJ2-1; D is uncertain. Trimming took 6 bases from V and 6 from J, leaving 13 bases between them. Germline V gene lookup returns CDR1 SGHRS and CDR2 YFSETQ. CDR3 length: 13 residues. CDR3 sequence: CASNTLPGNEQFF. For the CDR3, the DNA is TGCGCCAGCAACACACTACCGGGCAATGAGCAGTTCTTC.

The genes are TRBV10-2 and TRBJ2-5; 12 bases align to TRBD2. The CDR3 covers 17 residues. J gave up 2 bases and V 0 bases, and 4 bases lay outside the gene matches. Germline V gene lookup returns CDR1 WSHSY and CDR2 SAAADI. For the CDR3, the DNA is TGCGCCAGCAGTGAGTCGACCGGGACTAGCGGGCAAGAGACCCAGTACTTC. Protein product: CASSESTGTSGQETQYF.

The rearrangement joins TRBV28 to TRBJ1-6, with no clear D. Trimming cost V 3 bases and J 5 bases, with 14 bases left between them. The CDR3 sequence is 16 residues long. Germline V lookup: CDR1 MDHEN, CDR2 SYDVKM. CDR3: CASSFPLSRDNSPLHF. CDR3 in DNA: TGTGCCAGCAGTTTTCCGCTCTCGAGGGATAATTCACCCCTCCACTTT.

This chain uses TRBV5-1 with TRBJ1-4; 7 nucleotides line up with TRBD1. From germline, CDR1 is SGHRS and CDR2 YFSETQ. After removal of 5 bases from V and 8 bases from J, the junction contained 12 bases not matched to a gene. The CDR3 is 15 amino acids. The CDR3 DNA reads TGCGCCAGCAGTCCAGAAAACGACAGGGTCGAAAAACTGTTTTTT. Translating it yields CASSPENDRVEKLFF. Using reference TRBV5-1 and TRBJ1-4 for the parts outside the CDR3, the full variable domain is KAGVTQTPRYLIKTRGQQVTLSCSPISGHRSVSWYQQTPGQGLQFLFEYFSETQRNKGNFPGRFSGRQFSNSRSEMNVSTLELGDSALYLCASSPENDRVEKLFFGSGTQLSVL.

The chain uses TRBV5-8 and TRBJ2-1; 10 bases agree with TRBD1. From germline, CDR1 is SGHTS and CDR2 YDEGEE. Trimming took 4 bases from V and 6 from J; bases not matched to a gene: 7. This CDR3 has 15 amino acids. CDR3 loop: CASSLRDRGLNEQFF. DNA of the CDR3: TGTGCCAGCAGCCTCCGGGACAGGGGACTCAATGAGCAGTTCTTC.

The rearrangement joins TRBV30 to TRBJ1-2; D perhaps matches TRBD1 (6 bases). The CDR3 extends over 15 amino acids. V dropped 4 bases and J dropped 5 bases, with 20 bases sitting between them. Germline loops: CDR1 GTSNPN, CDR2 SVGIG (reference sequence). CDR3: CAWTDPGWGLYGYTF. The CDR3 region has the DNA TGTGCCTGGACCGACCCGGGGTGGGGGCTTTATGGCTACACCTTC.

This clone showed up just once. This rearrangement joins TRBV6-1 to TRBJ1-2; TRBD1 might be the D (5 bases). V lost 3 bases and J lost 4, with 18 bases in between. Germline assignment: CDR1 MNHNS and CDR2 SASEGT. The CDR3 length is 16 residues. CDR3 nucleotides: TGTGCCAGCAGTGAGGTCGGGGGGGATCCGCTCTATGGCTACACCTTC. It specifies CASSEVGGDPLYGYTF.